The 14 T cell receptor beta chains in this list originate from one sample, sequenced in a study of blood T cell repertoires in COVID-19. Assay: immunoSEQ multiplex PCR; the TCRdb copy retains only in-frame clones and omits some. The top ten hold 4% of the sample, which has over 200,000 clones, around 89% seen once. Specimen: peripheral blood. Source of these receptors: a man in his fifties or sixties who had recovered from COVID-19.

The V call is TRBV6-2 or TRBV6-3, the J call TRBJ2-1; 8 nucleotides line up with TRBD2. The germline V gene has CDR1 MNHEY and CDR2 SVGEGT. The CDR3 spans 15 residues. V trimming: 6 bases; J trimming: 4 bases; junction bases outside the gene matches: 8. For the CDR3, the DNA is TGTGCCAGCAGCCCCGGGAGGGCCGCATACAATGAGCAGTTCTTC. It specifies CASSPGRAAYNEQFF.

The chain combines TRBV7-6 with TRBJ2-3; TRBD2 might be the D (7 bases). The V gene's germline CDR1 is SGHVS and CDR2 FNYEAQ. Trimming took off 5 bases at V and 5 bases at J, with 17 bases between the two ends. The CDR3 loop spans 15 amino acids. CDR3 sequence (DNA): TGTGCCAGCAGCCGCGGGGGCCCCGCGGGAGATACGCAGTATTTT. It yields the protein CASSRGGPAGDTQYF.

This sequence joins TRBV6-5 and TRBJ2-1; 7 bases are shared with TRBD2. Germline CDR1 is MNHEY and CDR2 is SVGAGI. The CDR3 has 14 amino acids. V shed 6 bases, J shed 10 bases, and the junction held 12 bases outside the gene matches. CDR3 loop: CASRAGTTRTEQFF. The CDR3 nucleotides read TGTGCCAGCAGGGCCGGGACTACCCGTACCGAGCAGTTCTTC.

In this sample, this clone turned up once. V and J are TRBV6-6 and TRBJ1-1, with TRBD1 as a possible D gene (6 bases). Germline loops: CDR1 MNHNY, CDR2 SVGAGI (reference sequence). V lost 6 bases and J lost 11, with 13 bases in between. The CDR3 contains 11 residues. The CDR3 DNA is TGTGCCAGCAGGAACAGGGTCCCTGCTTTCTTT. This encodes CASRNRVPAFF.

V gene TRBV29-1 combines with J gene TRBJ2-7, with D tentatively TRBD2 (6 bases). The germline V gene encodes CDR1 SQVTM and CDR2 ANQGSEA. This CDR3 region has 12 residues. Trimming removed 6 bases from V and 3 bases from J, with 12 bases in between. The CDR3 protein is CSVAGRGYEQYF. The CDR3 DNA sequence: TGCAGCGTGGCGGGACGAGGCTACGAGCAGTACTTC.

This chain connects TRBV6-5 to TRBJ1-4; D might be TRBD1 (6 bases). The CDR3 length is 14 residues. Germline V gene sequence: CDR1 MNHEY, CDR2 SVGAGI. The V and J ends lost 6 bases and 5 bases respectively, with 13 bases between them. This chain's CDR3 is CASRRTRGNEKLFF. As DNA, the CDR3 is TGTGCCAGCAGGCGAACCAGGGGAAATGAAAAACTGTTTTTT.

In this sample, this clone turned up once. The chain links TRBV27 to TRBJ2-3; D is ambiguous. This CDR3 has 12 amino acids. Trimming took 5 bases from V and 5 from J, leaving 8 bases between them. Germline CDR1 and CDR2: MNHEY and SMNVEV (reference sequence). The chain's CDR3 is CASSQRQDTQYF. The CDR3 DNA reads TGTGCCAGCAGTCAGCGTCAAGATACGCAGTATTTT.

The gene calls are TRBV14 and TRBJ2-5; D is possibly TRBD1 (5 bases). The CDR3 sequence is 15 residues long. Trimming took off 2 bases at V and 0 bases at J, with 10 bases between the two ends. Germline V gene lookup returns CDR1 SGHDN and CDR2 FVKESK. The CDR3 DNA follows: TGTGCCAGCAGCCAAAGGGGATGGTACCAAGAGACCCAGTACTTC. Encoded protein: CASSQRGWYQETQYF.

This clone showed up just once. The CDR3 spells CASSHRLAGFHEQFF. The CDR3 DNA follows: TGCGCCAGCAGCCATAGACTAGCGGGGTTCCATGAGCAGTTCTTC. V gene TRBV4-1 combines with J gene TRBJ2-1; 11 nucleotides align to TRBD2. This CDR3 region has 15 residues. V lost 3 bases to trimming and J lost 8 bases; unmatched junction nucleotides: 6. CDR1 is MGHRA, CDR2 YSYEKL, per germline.

The chain combines TRBV7-8 with TRBJ2-5; possibly TRBD2 for D (6 bases). The V gene lost 5 bases and the J gene lost 5 bases, with 21 bases spanning the gap. Germline assignment: CDR1 SGHVS and CDR2 FQNEAQ. The CDR3 runs 16 residues. CDR3 in DNA: TGTGCCAGCAGCCCTTTTTTAGTTAGCGGAAGGGAGACCCAGTACTTC. As protein: CASSPFLVSGRETQYF.

CDR3 sequence (DNA): TGTGCCACCAAGGAAGGGACAGGGGCTAACTATGGCTACACCTTC. Residues: CATKEGTGANYGYTF. This sequence joins TRBV19 and TRBJ1-2; 10 bases line up with TRBD1. The CDR3 is 15 amino acids. Trimming at V came to 10 bases and at J to 0 bases, leaving 8 bases not matched to a gene. Per germline, CDR1 LNHDA and CDR2 SQIVND (reference sequence).

The chain joins TRBV29-1 to TRBJ2-5, with 9 bases aligning to TRBD1. The CDR3 extends over 16 amino acids. From germline, CDR1 is SQVTM and CDR2 ANQGSEA. The V segment lost 4 bases and the J segment 2 bases; nucleotides outside the gene matches: 11. The chain's CDR3 is CSVVGSRTGDQETQYF. The DNA for the CDR3 is TGCAGCGTTGTCGGTTCCCGGACAGGGGATCAAGAGACCCAGTACTTC. The variable domain in full, completed from reference TRBV29-1 and TRBJ2-5, reads SAVISQKPSRDICQRGTSLTIQCQVDSQVTMMFWYRQQPGQSLTLIATANQGSEATYESGFVIDKFPISRPNLTFSTLTVSNMSPEDSSIYLCSVVGSRTGDQETQYFGPGTRLLVL.

This chain uses TRBV20-1 with TRBJ2-1; D is perhaps TRBD2 (6 bases). V dropped 3 bases and J dropped 2 bases, with 11 bases sitting between them. The CDR3 loop spans 14 amino acids. CDR1 and CDR2 (germline): DFQATT, SNEGSKA (reference sequence). In nucleotides, the CDR3 is TGCAGTGCTAGTGCCGGGGGACCCTACAATGAGCAGTTCTTC. Its translation is CSASAGGPYNEQFF.

This chain joins TRBV7-8 and TRBJ2-2; 10 nucleotides match TRBD1. Unmatched junction bases numbered 5, after V lost 5 bases and J lost 5 bases. The CDR3 sequence is 15 residues long. Germline-derived CDR1 and CDR2 are SGHVS and FQNEAQ. The CDR3 sequence is CASSARQGATGELFF. Written as DNA, the CDR3 is TGTGCCAGCAGCGCACGACAGGGGGCGACCGGGGAGCTGTTTTTT.